Following are 17 T cell receptor beta chains from one sample sequenced in a study of beta chain features in type 1 diabetes. The authors reverse transcribed all of the isolated RNA, so sequencing captured expressed TCRB transcripts. TCRdb's copy holds only in-frame clones and misses some; the assay was immunoSEQ multiplex PCR. The sample carries fewer than 350,000 clones, around a fifth recorded once. The material sequenced was naive CD4+ T cells from blood. Source of these receptors: a young woman in good health.

The rearrangement joins TRBV14 to TRBJ2-1; 8 positions match TRBD1. The CDR3 has 15 residues. V lost 1 base to trimming and J lost 5 bases; unmatched junction nucleotides: 4. CDR1 and CDR2 from the germline V gene are SGHDN and FVKESK. The CDR3 region has the DNA TGTGCCAGCAGCCAAGGGACAGGGTGGGACAATGAGCAGTTCTTC. Translated, it gives CASSQGTGWDNEQFF.

This clone was counted a few times. The CDR3 DNA is TGTGCCAGCAGCCTGAGGCAGGGGGGCACCGGGGAGCTGTTTTTT. Translation: CASSLRQGGTGELFF. The V gene is TRBV2, the J gene TRBJ2-2, with D tentatively TRBD1 (7 bases). Germline CDR1 is SNHLY and CDR2 is FYNNEI. The CDR3 has 15 amino acids. The V gene lost 6 bases and the J gene lost 4 bases, with 15 bases spanning the gap.

This clone has more than one count but fewer than ten. The genes are TRBV7-2 and TRBJ2-1; 11 positions agree with TRBD2. This CDR3 has 16 residues. The junction had 8 bases not matched to a gene; V was cut back by 4 bases and J by 6 bases. The germline gives CDR1 SGHTA, CDR2 FQGNSA. DNA for the CDR3: TGTGCCAGCAGCTCACAGGGGGGACTAGCGGCCAATGAGCAGTTCTTC. It translates to CASSSQGGLAANEQFF.

Written as DNA, the CDR3 is TGCGCCAGCAGCCAAGACTACGGGGTCAATATTCAGTACTTC. Translation: CASSQDYGVNIQYF. The chain links TRBV4-3 to TRBJ2-4, with D maybe TRBD2 (5 bases). Germline lookup yields CDR1 LGHNA and CDR2 YSLEER. This CDR3 comprises 14 residues. The ends were cut back, 0 bases at V and 10 bases at J, with 13 bases in the middle.

The chain uses TRBV19 and TRBJ1-5; TRBD1 aligns across 7 bases. The germline CDR1 and CDR2 sequences are LNHDA and SQIVND (reference sequence). CDR3 length: 14 amino acids. J was trimmed by 8 bases and V by 5 bases; bases with no gene match: 9. CDR3 nucleotides: TGTGCCAGTAGTCCTTTCCGACAGGGCAAGCCCCAGCATTTT. Protein product: CASSPFRQGKPQHF.

The genes are TRBV19 and TRBJ1-2, with 8 bases that match TRBD1. Germline assignment: CDR1 LNHDA and CDR2 SQIVND (reference sequence). V was pared by 3 bases and J by 2 bases, with 11 bases of the junction left unmatched. This CDR3 comprises 17 residues. In DNA form, the CDR3 reads TGTGCCAGTAGTATCGGGCGAGCCCGACAGGGGAACTATGGCTACACCTTC. It translates to CASSIGRARQGNYGYTF.

J is TRBJ1-1 and V is TRBV18; D is unclear. The CDR3 is made up of 15 amino acids. Germline lookup yields CDR1 KGHSH and CDR2 LQKENI. V lost 2 bases and J lost 4, with 14 bases in between. The CDR3 DNA reads as TGTGCCAGCTCACCAGGGCCGGCTCGATCCACTGAAGCTTTCTTT. The encoded protein is CASSPGPARSTEAFF.

The genes are TRBV30 and TRBJ1-1; no reliable D call. The CDR3 extends over 12 amino acids. V gave up 5 bases and J gave up 4 bases, with 11 bases separating them. Germline V lookup: CDR1 GTSNPN, CDR2 SVGIG (reference sequence). The CDR3 nucleotides read TGTGCCTGGGGTCCTCGGGGCACTGAAGCTTTCTTT. Amino acid sequence: CAWGPRGTEAFF. The complete variable domain, with remaining parts taken from reference TRBV30 and TRBJ1-1, reads SQTIHQWPATLVQPVGSPLSLECTVEGTSNPNLYWYRQAAGRGLQLLFYSVGIGQISSEVPQNLSASRPQDRQFILSSKKLLLSDSGFYLCAWGPRGTEAFFGQGTRLTVV.

J is TRBJ2-7 and V is TRBV5-4; D may be TRBD2 (6 bases). Trimming left V 3 bases short and J 2 bases short, with 15 bases between. The germline V gene has CDR1 SGHNT and CDR2 YYREEE (reference sequence). This CDR3 has 15 residues. The CDR3 region is CASSSGGRLAYEQYF. CDR3 sequence (DNA): TGTGCCAGCAGCTCTGGGGGGAGGCTAGCCTACGAGCAGTACTTC.

As DNA, the CDR3 is TGTGCCAGCAGCTGGGGACAGGGGGACGACGAGCAGTACTTC. Protein product: CASSWGQGDDEQYF. V gene TRBV7-9 combines with J gene TRBJ2-7; 11 bases align to TRBD1. Germline V gene sequence: CDR1 SEHNR, CDR2 FQNEAQ (reference sequence). Losses at the gene ends were 4 bases for V and 5 bases for J; bases not matched to a gene: 4. The CDR3 runs to 14 residues.

The V gene is TRBV9, the J gene TRBJ2-1, with D perhaps TRBD2 (5 bases). V lost 3 bases and J 5 bases, leaving 9 bases between the germline ends. The CDR3 loop spans 13 amino acids. Germline CDR1 SGDLS, CDR2 YYNGEE. The CDR3 protein is CASSAGLDNEQFF. In DNA form, the CDR3 reads TGTGCCAGCAGCGCCGGACTCGACAATGAGCAGTTCTTC.

This clone has just a few counts. The chain has TRBV28 and TRBJ2-3; 10 bases align to TRBD2. The V gene end was trimmed by 6 bases and the J gene end by 3 bases; junction bases not matched to a gene: 3. CDR1 and CDR2 from the germline V gene are MDHEN and SYDVKM. The CDR3 loop spans 14 amino acids. The CDR3 nucleotides read TGTGCCAGCAGCCCTAGCGGGAGTACAGATACGCAGTATTTT. Protein product: CASSPSGSTDTQYF.

To note about this clone: Other DNA sequences from this sample encode an identical CDR3 as well. DNA of the CDR3: TGCGCCAGCAGCCAGGTGGGGACAGGGAAGGAAAAACTGTTTTTT. Amino acids: CASSQVGTGKEKLFF. The genes are TRBV4-1 and TRBJ1-4; 9 bases line up with TRBD1. The V gene end was trimmed by 3 bases and the J gene end by 8 bases; junction bases not matched to a gene: 7. The germline CDR1 and CDR2 sequences are MGHRA and YSYEKL. This CDR3 is 15 amino acids long.

The chain couples TRBV6-5 to TRBJ1-2, with a possible D match to TRBD1 (5 bases). Trimming cost V 6 bases and J 2 bases, with 16 bases left between them. From germline, CDR1 is MNHEY and CDR2 SVGAGI. There are 15 residues in the CDR3. The CDR3: CASRDRDFGNYGYTF. The CDR3 nucleotides read TGTGCCAGCAGAGACCGGGACTTTGGGAACTATGGCTACACCTTC.

Only a few counts were recorded for this clone. The gene calls are TRBV9 and TRBJ2-7; the D gene is possibly TRBD2 (6 bases). With 0 bases removed from V and 4 bases from J, the gap between germline ends came to 11 bases. The CDR3 spans 14 residues. Germline V gives CDR1 SGDLS, CDR2 YYNGEE. The CDR3 reads CASSVDLGGYEQYF. Written as DNA, the CDR3 is TGTGCCAGCAGCGTAGATCTAGGAGGGTACGAGCAGTACTTC.

The sample holds a few counts of this clone. The chain has TRBV4-3 and TRBJ2-4, with D perhaps matching TRBD2 (7 bases). The germline V gene encodes CDR1 LGHNA and CDR2 YSLEER. Trimming stripped 1 base from V and 1 base from J, with 11 bases between. The CDR3 is 16 residues long. CDR3 sequence: CASSQVAGAAKNIQYF. CDR3 in DNA: TGCGCCAGCAGCCAAGTTGCGGGGGCGGCCAAAAACATTCAGTACTTC.

This clone came up a few times. The chain carries TRBV7-9 and TRBJ1-3, with D possibly being TRBD1 (6 bases). This CDR3 region has 16 residues. The V and J ends lost 5 bases and 0 bases respectively, with 14 bases between them. Germline-derived CDR1 and CDR2 are SEHNR and FQNEAQ (reference sequence). The CDR3 here is CASSPQGLSSGNTIYF. DNA for the CDR3: TGTGCCAGCAGCCCACAGGGCCTTAGCTCTGGAAACACCATATATTTT.